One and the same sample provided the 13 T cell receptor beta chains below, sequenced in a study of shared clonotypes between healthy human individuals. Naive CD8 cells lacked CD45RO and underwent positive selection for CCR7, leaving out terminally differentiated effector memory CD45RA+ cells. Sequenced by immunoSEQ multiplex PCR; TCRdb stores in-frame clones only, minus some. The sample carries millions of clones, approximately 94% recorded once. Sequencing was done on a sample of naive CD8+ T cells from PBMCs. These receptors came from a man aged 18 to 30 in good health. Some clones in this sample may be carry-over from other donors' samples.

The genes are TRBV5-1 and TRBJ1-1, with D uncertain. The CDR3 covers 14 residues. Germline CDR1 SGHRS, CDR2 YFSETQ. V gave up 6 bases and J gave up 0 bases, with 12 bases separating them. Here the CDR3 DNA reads TGCGCCAGCAATCCCCTGGAGATGAACACTGAAGCTTTCTTT. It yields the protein CASNPLEMNTEAFF.

The CDR3 DNA sequence: TGTGCCAGCACCATCAGGGGGCGCACTGGTTGGGAGCAGTACTTC. Protein product: CASTIRGRTGWEQYF. The chain joins TRBV27 to TRBJ2-7; TRBD1 matches 8 bases. Germline V gene data show CDR1 as MNHEY and CDR2 as SMNVEV (reference sequence). V shed 7 bases, J shed 7 bases, and the junction held 15 bases outside the gene matches. This CDR3 contains 15 residues.

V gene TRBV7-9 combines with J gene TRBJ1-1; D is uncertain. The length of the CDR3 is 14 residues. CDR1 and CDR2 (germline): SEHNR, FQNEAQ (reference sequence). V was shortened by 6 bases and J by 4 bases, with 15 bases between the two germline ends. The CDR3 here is CASRSPGTGTEAFF. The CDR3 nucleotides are TGTGCCAGCAGGTCCCCAGGCACTGGCACTGAAGCTTTCTTT.

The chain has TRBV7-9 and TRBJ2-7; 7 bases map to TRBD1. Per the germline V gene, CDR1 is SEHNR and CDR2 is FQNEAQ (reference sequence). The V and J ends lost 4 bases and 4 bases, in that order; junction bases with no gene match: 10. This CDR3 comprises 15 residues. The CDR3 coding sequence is TGTGCCAGCAGCTCATACAGGGGATTACAATACGAGCAGTACTTC. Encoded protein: CASSSYRGLQYEQYF.

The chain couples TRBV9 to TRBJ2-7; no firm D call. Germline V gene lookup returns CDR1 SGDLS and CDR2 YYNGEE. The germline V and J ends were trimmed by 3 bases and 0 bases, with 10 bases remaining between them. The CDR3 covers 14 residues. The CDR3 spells CASSAWTGSYEQYF. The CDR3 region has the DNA TGTGCCAGCAGCGCCTGGACGGGCTCCTACGAGCAGTACTTC.

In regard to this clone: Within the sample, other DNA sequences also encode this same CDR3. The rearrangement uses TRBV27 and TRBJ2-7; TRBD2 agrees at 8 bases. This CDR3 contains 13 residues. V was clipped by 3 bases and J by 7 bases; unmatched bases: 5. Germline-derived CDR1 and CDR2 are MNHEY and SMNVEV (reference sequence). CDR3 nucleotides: TGTGCCAGCAGTTTTAGCGGGGCGGGGGAGCAGTACTTC. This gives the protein CASSFSGAGEQYF.

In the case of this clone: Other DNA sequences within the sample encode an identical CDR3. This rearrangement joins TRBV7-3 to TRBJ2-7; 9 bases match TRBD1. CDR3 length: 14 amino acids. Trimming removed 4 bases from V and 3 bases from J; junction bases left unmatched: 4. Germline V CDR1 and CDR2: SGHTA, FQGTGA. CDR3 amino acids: CASSSRDRVYEQYF. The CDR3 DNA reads TGTGCCAGCAGCTCCCGGGACAGGGTCTACGAGCAGTACTTC.

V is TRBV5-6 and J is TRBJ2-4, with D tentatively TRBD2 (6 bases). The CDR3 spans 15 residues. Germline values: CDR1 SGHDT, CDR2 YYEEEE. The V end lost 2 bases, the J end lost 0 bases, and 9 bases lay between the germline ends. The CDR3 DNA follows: TGTGCCAGCAGCTTAGGAGGGTTAGCCAAAAACATTCAGTACTTC. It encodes CASSLGGLAKNIQYF.

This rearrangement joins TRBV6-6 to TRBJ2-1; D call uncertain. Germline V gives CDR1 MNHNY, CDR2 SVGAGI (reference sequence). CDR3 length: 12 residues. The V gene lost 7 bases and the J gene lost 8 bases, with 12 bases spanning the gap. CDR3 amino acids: CASTPSKDEQFF. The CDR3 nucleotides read TGTGCCAGCACCCCATCGAAGGATGAGCAGTTCTTC.

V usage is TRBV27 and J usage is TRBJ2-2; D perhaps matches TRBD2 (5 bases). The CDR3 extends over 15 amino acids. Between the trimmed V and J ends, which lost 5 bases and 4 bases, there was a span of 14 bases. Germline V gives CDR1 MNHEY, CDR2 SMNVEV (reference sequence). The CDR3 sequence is CASSPDHAGTGELFF. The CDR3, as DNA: TGTGCCAGCAGTCCCGACCATGCGGGCACCGGGGAGCTGTTTTTT.

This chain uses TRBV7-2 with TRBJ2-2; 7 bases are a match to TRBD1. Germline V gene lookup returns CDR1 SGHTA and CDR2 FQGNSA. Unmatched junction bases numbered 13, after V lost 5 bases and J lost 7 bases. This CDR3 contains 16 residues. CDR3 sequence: CASSPRDRGQGGELFF. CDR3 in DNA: TGTGCCAGCAGCCCTAGAGATAGGGGGCAGGGCGGGGAGCTGTTTTTT.

CDR3: CASSGGGNTGELFF. CDR3 in DNA: TGTGCCAGCAGTGGTGGCGGCAACACCGGGGAGCTGTTTTTT. The V call is TRBV7-9, the J call TRBJ2-2; D gene ambiguous. There are 14 residues in the CDR3. V gave up 6 bases and J gave up 2 bases, with 10 bases separating them. Germline V CDR1 and CDR2: SEHNR, FQNEAQ (reference sequence).

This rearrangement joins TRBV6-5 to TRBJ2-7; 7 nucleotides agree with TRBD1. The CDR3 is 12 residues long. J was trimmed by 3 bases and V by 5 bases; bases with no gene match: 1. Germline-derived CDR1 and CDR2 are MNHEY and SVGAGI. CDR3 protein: CASSGDSYEQYF. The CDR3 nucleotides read TGTGCCAGCAGTGGGGACAGCTACGAGCAGTACTTC.